This T cell receptor (beta chain) was obtained from a study of T cell changes during pregnancy in multiple sclerosis. Profiled with immunoSEQ multiplex PCR; TCRdb holds only in-frame clones, not every one. The table includes some 54,000 clones, 93% detected once. The TCR was taken from a female donor with multiple sclerosis, enrolled in a pregnancy study. Material: peripheral blood, obtained after pregnancy.

CDR3 region: CASSIGLAGVDYEQYF. The CDR3 DNA reads as TGTGCCAGTAGTATCGGACTAGCGGGAGTTGACTACGAGCAGTACTTC. The chain is built from TRBV19 and TRBJ2-7; 13 nucleotides align to TRBD2. J gave up 3 bases and V 3 bases, and 5 bases lay outside the gene matches. The CDR3 covers 16 residues. Germline CDR1 reads LNHDA; CDR2 reads SQIVND (reference sequence).